The 22 T cell receptor beta chains below were found in one sample sequenced in a study of CD8 T cell repertoires and HIV-1 epitope variants. TCRdb keeps only in-frame clones here, not all; method: immunoSEQ multiplex PCR. Found here are about 5,800 clones, over 60% of them singletons; the top ten hold about 39%. Their antigens are not known. Sequencing used cultured CD8+ T cells derived from PBMCs. Receptors originate from a male donor with HIV.

The V gene is TRBV21-1, the J gene TRBJ2-1; whether TRBD2, the table's D call, matches the DNA was not checked. TRBV21-1 is given as a pseudogene. CDR3 length: 17 amino acids. Here the CDR3 reads CASGSILGGRALYEQFF. The DNA of the CDR3 is TGTGCCAGCGGGAGCATACTAGGCGGGAGGGCCCTGTATGAGCAGTTCTTC.

This chain uses TRBV5-1 with TRBJ2-7; D not resolved. The CDR3 has 14 residues. The germline CDR1 and CDR2 sequences are SGHRS and YFSETQ. Between the trimmed V and J ends, which lost 0 bases and 0 bases, there was a span of 7 bases. The CDR3 is CASSLVGGSYEQYF. CDR3 in DNA: TGCGCCAGCAGCTTGGTTGGCGGCTCCTACGAGCAGTACTTC.

This clone occurred once. The chain uses TRBV23-1 and TRBJ1-3; D remains unclear. TRBV23-1 is an ORF for which the function is uncertain. The V gene lost 0 bases and the J gene lost 1 base, with 7 bases spanning the gap. The CDR3 has 15 amino acids. The CDR3 sequence: CASSQSIRSGNTIYF. The CDR3 DNA reads TGCGCCAGCAGTCAATCGATAAGATCTGGAAACACCATATATTTT.

This clone was seen only a few times. This chain joins TRBV2 and TRBJ2-7; D not certain. Between the trimmed V and J ends, which lost 6 bases and 0 bases, there was a span of 6 bases. The CDR3 runs 12 residues. The germline gives CDR1 SNHLY, CDR2 FYNNEI. For the CDR3, the DNA is TGTGCCAGCAGCCCTAGCTCCTACGAGCAGTACTTC. Amino acids: CASSPSSYEQYF.

The V call is TRBV10-3, the J call TRBJ2-7; the D call may be TRBD1 or TRBD2 (5 bases each). V gave up 4 bases and J gave up 0 bases, with 7 bases separating them. The CDR3 consists of 13 residues. CDR1 and CDR2 from the germline V gene are ENHRY and SYGVKD. In nucleotides, the CDR3 is TGTGCCATCAGTGGGGACGACTCCTACGAGCAGTACTTC. As protein: CAISGDDSYEQYF.

The genes are TRBV19 and TRBJ1-5; no reliable D call. Between the trimmed V and J ends, which lost 3 bases and 2 bases, there was a span of 11 bases. Germline V gives CDR1 LNHDA, CDR2 SQIVND (reference sequence). The CDR3 is made up of 15 amino acids. The CDR3 here is CASSIGGIGNQPQHF. CDR3 DNA sequence: TGTGCCAGTAGTATTGGAGGGATCGGCAATCAGCCCCAGCATTTT.

This clone was detected a few times. This chain links TRBV5-1 with TRBJ2-7, with D possibly TRBD1 on 5 matching bases. Germline lookup yields CDR1 SGHRS and CDR2 YFSETQ. The V end was cut by 7 bases, the J end by 3 bases, with 11 bases between. The length of the CDR3 is 12 residues. The CDR3 sequence is CASRSDSYEQYF. CDR3 DNA: TGCGCCAGCCGATCCGACAGCTACGAGCAGTACTTC. The full variable domain, with the rest looked up from reference TRBV5-1 and TRBJ2-7, is KAGVTQTPRYLIKTRGQQVTLSCSPISGHRSVSWYQQTPGQGLQFLFEYFSETQRNKGNFPGRFSGRQFSNSRSEMNVSTLELGDSALYLCASRSDSYEQYFGPGTRLTVT.

The rearrangement links TRBV6-6 to TRBJ1-5; 7 bases fit TRBD1. CDR3 length: 15 residues. J lost 8 bases, V lost 0 bases, and 7 bases had no gene match. Germline lookup yields CDR1 MNHNY and CDR2 SVGAGI (reference sequence). This chain's CDR3 is CASSYSRQGNEPQHF. The CDR3 DNA reads as TGTGCCAGCAGTTACTCGCGACAGGGTAATGAGCCCCAGCATTTT.

The chain recombines TRBV5-1 with TRBJ1-1; D might be TRBD1 (5 bases). CDR1 SGHRS and CDR2 YFSETQ come from the germline V gene. The CDR3 has 14 amino acids. The V gene lost 0 bases and the J gene lost 4 bases, with 10 bases spanning the gap. The DNA of the CDR3 is TGCGCCAGCAGCTTGGTTGGAAGGGGCACTGAAGCTTTCTTT. Its protein product is CASSLVGRGTEAFF.

V usage is TRBV4-1 and J usage is TRBJ2-2; no firm D call. Trimming removed 0 bases from V and 4 bases from J, with 12 bases in between. The CDR3 contains 16 residues. CDR1 is MGHRA and CDR2 is YSYEKL in the germline V gene. The CDR3 loop is CASSQETDPSTGELFF. CDR3 bases: TGCGCCAGCAGCCAAGAAACCGACCCGAGCACCGGGGAGCTGTTTTTT.

This chain connects TRBV5-8 to TRBJ2-3, with TRBD1 matching 10 bases. This CDR3 has 15 residues. The germline gives CDR1 SGHTS, CDR2 YDEGEE. Trimming cost V 3 bases and J 1 base; bases outside gene matches: 2. The CDR3 reads CASSSGTGGTDTQYF. DNA for the CDR3: TGTGCCAGCAGCTCCGGGACAGGGGGCACAGATACGCAGTATTTT.

This chain links TRBV30 with TRBJ2-3, with TRBD2 as a possible D gene (6 bases). The germline V gene encodes CDR1 GTSNPN and CDR2 SVGIG (reference sequence). V dropped 0 bases and J dropped 5 bases, with 12 bases sitting between them. The CDR3 sequence is 14 residues long. In DNA form, the CDR3 reads TGTGCCTGGAGTGTACACGGGGGAGGAGATACGCAGTATTTT. Residues: CAWSVHGGGDTQYF.

This clone was seen a few times. This sequence joins TRBV6-1 and TRBJ2-6, with D possibly matching TRBD1 (6 bases). The CDR3 runs 18 residues. The ends were cut back, 0 bases at V and 7 bases at J, with 19 bases in the middle. Germline CDR1 and CDR2: MNHNS and SASEGT. The CDR3 nucleotides are TGTGCCAGCAGTGAAGCGACGAGGGTGACAGGCACTGCCAACGTCCTGACTTTC. Protein product: CASSEATRVTGTANVLTF.

The rearrangement uses TRBV11-3 and TRBJ2-7; D unresolved. CDR3 length: 13 residues. V was clipped by 2 bases and J by 5 bases, with 10 bases between them. The germline CDR1 and CDR2 sequences are SGHNT and YENEEA. This chain's CDR3 is CASSLTRWDEQYF. As DNA, the CDR3 is TGTGCCAGCAGCTTAACACGGTGGGACGAGCAGTACTTC.

The chain has TRBV5-6 and TRBJ1-2; possibly TRBD1 for D (5 bases). Looked up from germline, CDR1 is SGHDT and CDR2 is YYEEEE. The V gene lost 2 bases and the J gene lost 6 bases, with 17 bases spanning the gap. The CDR3 consists of 15 residues. Here the CDR3 DNA reads TGTGCCAGCAGCTTCAGGGTGCCCAGTCCTAATGGCTACACCTTC. Protein product: CASSFRVPSPNGYTF.

Only one count was recorded for this clone. V and J are TRBV28 and TRBJ2-5; possibly TRBD1 or TRBD2 for D (5 bases each). CDR1 MDHEN and CDR2 SYDVKM come from the germline V gene. V was clipped by 1 base and J by 10 bases, with 16 bases between them. The CDR3 is 14 amino acids. The CDR3 region has the DNA TGTGCCAGCAGTTTATCCGGGGCCTCATGGGGCCAGTACTTC. Translating it yields CASSLSGASWGQYF.

This sequence joins TRBV9 and TRBJ2-7; 7 bases align to TRBD2. Losses at the gene ends were 3 bases for V and 4 bases for J; bases not matched to a gene: 7. Looked up from germline, CDR1 is SGDLS and CDR2 is YYNGEE. This CDR3 spans 14 amino acids. The chain's CDR3 is CASSAGTTLYEQYF. The CDR3 nucleotides read TGTGCCAGCAGCGCCGGGACTACCCTTTACGAGCAGTACTTC. The variable domain in full, with the rest retrieved from reference TRBV9 and TRBJ2-7, is DSGVTQTPKHLITATGQRVTLRCSPRSGDLSVYWYQQSLDQGLQFLIQYYNGEERAKGNILERFSAQQFPDLHSELNLSSLELGDSALYFCASSAGTTLYEQYFGPGTRLTVT.

The CDR3 DNA reads TGTGCCAGCAGCGTAGGACTAGCGGGAGTACCAGATACGCAGTATTTT. The encoded protein is CASSVGLAGVPDTQYF. The J gene is TRBJ2-3, the V gene TRBV11-3; the match to TRBD2 covers 13 bases. Germline CDR1 reads SGHNT; CDR2 reads YENEEA. The CDR3 runs to 16 residues. Unmatched junction bases numbered 6, after V lost 5 bases and J lost 4 bases.

The chain combines TRBV28 with TRBJ2-1, with D tentatively TRBD1 (6 bases). CDR1 is MDHEN and CDR2 is SYDVKM in the germline V gene. This CDR3 has 15 amino acids. Trimming stripped 5 bases from V and 3 bases from J, with 14 bases between. CDR3 in amino acids: CASSPRGFVYNEQFF. The CDR3, as DNA: TGTGCCAGCAGTCCTAGGGGGTTCGTCTACAATGAGCAGTTCTTC.

The CDR3 sequence: CASSSGGAGTEAFF. The CDR3 DNA reads TGCGCCAGCAGCTCAGGGGGCGCGGGTACTGAAGCTTTCTTT. V and J are TRBV5-1 and TRBJ1-1; 8 positions agree with TRBD1. The CDR3 spans 14 residues. V lost 3 bases to trimming and J lost 5 bases; unmatched junction nucleotides: 6. CDR1 SGHRS and CDR2 YFSETQ come from the germline V gene.

V usage is TRBV4-1 and J usage is TRBJ2-3; D may be TRBD1 or TRBD2 (5 bases each). The CDR3 sequence is 16 residues long. Germline assignment: CDR1 MGHRA and CDR2 YSYEKL. V was pared by 1 base and J by 1 base, with 12 bases between. The CDR3 region is CASSQAPGRGTDTQYF. CDR3 DNA sequence: TGCGCCAGCAGCCAAGCTCCGGGGCGAGGCACAGATACGCAGTATTTT.

The chain joins TRBV10-3 to TRBJ1-2; the match to TRBD1 covers 12 bases. J gave up 6 bases and V 6 bases, and 11 bases lay outside the gene matches. CDR1 ENHRY and CDR2 SYGVKD come from the germline V gene. The CDR3 covers 16 residues. CDR3 DNA: TGTGCCATCAGCGAACTATCGGGACAGGGGGCCAATGGCTACACCTTC. It encodes CAISELSGQGANGYTF.